Below, one TCR beta chain is given with its context. Its antigen is undetermined. The data derive from a study of cytomegalovirus exposure and HLA in healthy donors. This CDR3 has 15 amino acids. Germline V gene data show CDR1 as LNHDA and CDR2 as SQIVND (reference sequence). Trimming stripped 2 bases from V and 4 bases from J, with 14 bases between. PCR primers comprised 60 Vbeta and 13 Jbeta primers. Here immunoSEQ multiplex PCR was the method, and the copy in TCRdb shows in-frame clones only, minus some. The profile covers 90,000 or so clones, with 75% to 85% appearing a single time and less than 40% taken by the ten largest. Findings of the study overall: Later on, an analysis found that several of the most significant clusters appeared to be linked to common viral pathogens, which included parvovirus B19. In a later analysis, compared with equally common non-associated chains, HLA-associated beta chains were more expanded.

The TCR sequence derives from a man aged 50 or older in good health and CMV-seropositive. The V gene is TRBV19, the J gene TRBJ1-2; TRBD1 is a possible D gene (5 bases). Sequences were obtained from PBMCs. This CDR3 is CASSIKGQGFYGYTF. The CDR3 nucleotides read TGTGCCAGTAGTATAAAGGGGCAGGGATTCTATGGCTACACCTTC.